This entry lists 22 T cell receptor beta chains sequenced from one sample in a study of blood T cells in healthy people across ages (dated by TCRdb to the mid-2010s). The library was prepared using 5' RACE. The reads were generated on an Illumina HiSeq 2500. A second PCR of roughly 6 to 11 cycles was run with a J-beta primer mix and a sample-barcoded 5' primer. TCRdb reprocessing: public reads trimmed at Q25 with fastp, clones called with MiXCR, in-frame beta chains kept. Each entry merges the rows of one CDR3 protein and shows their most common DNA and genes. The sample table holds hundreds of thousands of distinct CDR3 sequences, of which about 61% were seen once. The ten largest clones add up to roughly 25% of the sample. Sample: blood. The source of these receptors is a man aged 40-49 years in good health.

The DNA of the CDR3 is TGTGCCAGCTCACTCCCTAAGGGCGGGAGAAACAATGAGCAGTTCTTC. Translation gives CASSLPKGGRNNEQFF. The V and J genes are TRBV18 and TRBJ2-1; 7 bases are shared with TRBD2. Germline V lookup: CDR1 KGHSH, CDR2 LQKENI. This CDR3 is built from 16 residues. J was trimmed by 5 bases and V by 4 bases; bases with no gene match: 11.

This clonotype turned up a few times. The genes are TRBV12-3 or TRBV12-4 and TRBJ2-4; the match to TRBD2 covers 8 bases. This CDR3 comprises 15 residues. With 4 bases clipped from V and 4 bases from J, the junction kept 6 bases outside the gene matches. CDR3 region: CASSSNREGKNIQYF. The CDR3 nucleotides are TGTGCCAGCAGTTCCAACCGGGAGGGGAAAAACATTCAGTACTTC.

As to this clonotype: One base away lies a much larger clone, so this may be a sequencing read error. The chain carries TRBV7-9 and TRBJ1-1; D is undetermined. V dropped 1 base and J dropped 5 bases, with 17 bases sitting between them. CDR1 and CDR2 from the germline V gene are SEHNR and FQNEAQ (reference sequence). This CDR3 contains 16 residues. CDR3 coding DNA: TGTGCCAGCAGCTTAGAGGGTACGGCCCCGGGGACTGAAGCTTTCTTT. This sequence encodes CASSLEGTAPGTEAFF.

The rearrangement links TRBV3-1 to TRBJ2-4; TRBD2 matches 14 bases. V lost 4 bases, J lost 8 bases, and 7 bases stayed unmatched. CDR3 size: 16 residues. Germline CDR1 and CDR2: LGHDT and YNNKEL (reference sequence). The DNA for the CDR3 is TGTGCCAGCAGCCCGGGACTAGCGGGAGCGCGTGACATTCAGTACTTC. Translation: CASSPGLAGARDIQYF. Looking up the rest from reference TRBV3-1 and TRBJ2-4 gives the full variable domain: DTAVSQTPKYLVTQMGNDKSIKCEQNLGHDTMYWYKQDSKKFLKIMFSYNNKELIINETVPNRFSPKSPDKAHLNLHINSLELGDSAVYFCASSPGLAGARDIQYFGAGTRLSVL.

CDR3 sequence: CASRPTGTGATDTQYF. The DNA for the CDR3 is TGTGCCAGCAGGCCCACCGGGACAGGGGCCACAGATACGCAGTATTTT. The chain recombines TRBV4-2 with TRBJ2-3; TRBD1 matches at 10 bases. Germline V gene lookup returns CDR1 LGHNA and CDR2 YNFKEQ. This CDR3 contains 16 residues. The junction had 8 bases not matched to a gene; V was cut back by 6 bases and J by 2 bases.

The CDR3 coding sequence is TGCAGTGCTAGAGATTCCCGAGGCGGCTACACCTTC. It codes for CSARDSRGGYTF. V and J are TRBV20-1 and TRBJ1-2; no clear D gene. The germline CDR1 and CDR2 sequences are DFQATT and SNEGSKA (reference sequence). V was pared by 0 bases and J by 8 bases, with 10 bases between. The CDR3 has 12 amino acids.

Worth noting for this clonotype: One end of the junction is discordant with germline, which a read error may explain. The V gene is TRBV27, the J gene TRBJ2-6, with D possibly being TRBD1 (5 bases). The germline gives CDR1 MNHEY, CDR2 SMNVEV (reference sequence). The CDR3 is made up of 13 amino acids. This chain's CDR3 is CASSLTGASVLTF. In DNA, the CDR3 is TGTGCCAGCAGTTTGACTGGGGCCAGCGTCCTGACTTTC.

CDR3 in amino acids: CASSQTRQYTDTQYF. In nucleotides, the CDR3 is TGTGCCAGCAGCCAGACTAGACAATACACAGATACGCAGTATTTT. This sequence joins TRBV2 and TRBJ2-3; D perhaps matches TRBD2 (6 bases). The CDR3 runs 15 residues. Trimming cost V 6 bases and J 2 bases, with 15 bases left between them. Germline V gives CDR1 SNHLY, CDR2 FYNNEI.

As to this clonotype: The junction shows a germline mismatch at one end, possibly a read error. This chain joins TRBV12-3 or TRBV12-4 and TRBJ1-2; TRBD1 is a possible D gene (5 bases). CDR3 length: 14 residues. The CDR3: CASRTGPINYGYTF. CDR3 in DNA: TGTGCTAGCAGGACGGGACCGATAAACTATGGCTACACCTTC.

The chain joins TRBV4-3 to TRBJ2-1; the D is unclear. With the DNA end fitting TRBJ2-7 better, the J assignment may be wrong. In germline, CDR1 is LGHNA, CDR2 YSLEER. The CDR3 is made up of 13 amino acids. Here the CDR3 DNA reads TGCGCCAGCAGCCAAACCAGGCGGAATGAGCAGTACTTC. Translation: CASSQTRRNEQYF.

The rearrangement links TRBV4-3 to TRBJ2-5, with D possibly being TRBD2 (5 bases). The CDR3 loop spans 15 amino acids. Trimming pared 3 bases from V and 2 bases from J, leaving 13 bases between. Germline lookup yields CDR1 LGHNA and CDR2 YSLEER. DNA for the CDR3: TGCGCCAGCAGCCATCCGGGCCAGCGGCAAGAGACCCAGTACTTC. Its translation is CASSHPGQRQETQYF.

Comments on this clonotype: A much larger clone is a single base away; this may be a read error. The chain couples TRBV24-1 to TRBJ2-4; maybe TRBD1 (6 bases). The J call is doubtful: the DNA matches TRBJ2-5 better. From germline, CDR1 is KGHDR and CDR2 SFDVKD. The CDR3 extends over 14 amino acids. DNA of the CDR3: TGTGCCACCAGGGATCCTACAGGGCAAGAGACCCAGTACTTC. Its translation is CATRDPTGQETQYF.

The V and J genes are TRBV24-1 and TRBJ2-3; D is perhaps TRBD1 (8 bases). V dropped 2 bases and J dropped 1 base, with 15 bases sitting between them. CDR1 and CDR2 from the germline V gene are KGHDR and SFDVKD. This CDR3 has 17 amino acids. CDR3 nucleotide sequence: TGTGCCACCAGTGATTACGGACAGGGAGGGGGCACAGATACGCAGTATTTT. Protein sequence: CATSDYGQGGGTDTQYF.

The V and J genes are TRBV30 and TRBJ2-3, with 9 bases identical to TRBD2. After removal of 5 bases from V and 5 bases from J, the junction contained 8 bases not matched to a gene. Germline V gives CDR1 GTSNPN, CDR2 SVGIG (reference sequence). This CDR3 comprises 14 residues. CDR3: CAWDLAGSLDTQYF. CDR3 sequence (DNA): TGTGCCTGGGACCTAGCGGGATCATTAGATACGCAGTATTTT.

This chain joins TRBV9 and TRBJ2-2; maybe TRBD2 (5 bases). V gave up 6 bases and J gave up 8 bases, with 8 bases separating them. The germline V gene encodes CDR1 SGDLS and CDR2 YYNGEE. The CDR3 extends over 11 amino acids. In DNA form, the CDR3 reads TGTGCCAGCACGGGGTCAGGGGAGCTGTTTTTT. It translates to CASTGSGELFF.

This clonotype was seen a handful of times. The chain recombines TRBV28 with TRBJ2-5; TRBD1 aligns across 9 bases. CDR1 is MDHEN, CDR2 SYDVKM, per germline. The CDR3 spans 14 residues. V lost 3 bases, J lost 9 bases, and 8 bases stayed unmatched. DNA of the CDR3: TGTGCCAGCAGTTTCGCCGGGACAGGGCAAGCCCAGTACTTC. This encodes CASSFAGTGQAQYF.

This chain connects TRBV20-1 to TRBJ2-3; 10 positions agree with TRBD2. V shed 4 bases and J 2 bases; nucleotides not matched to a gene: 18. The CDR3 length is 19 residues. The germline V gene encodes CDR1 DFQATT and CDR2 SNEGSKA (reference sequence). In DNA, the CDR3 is TGCAGTGCTATCCCCTTCGGCTGGTCTAGCGGGGGTAACACAGATACGCAGTATTTT. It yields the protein CSAIPFGWSSGGNTDTQYF.

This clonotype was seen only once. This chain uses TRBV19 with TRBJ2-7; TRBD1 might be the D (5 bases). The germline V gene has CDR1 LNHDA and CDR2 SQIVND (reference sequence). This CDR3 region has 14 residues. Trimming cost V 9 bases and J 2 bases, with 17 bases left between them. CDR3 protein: CASSPREDTYEQYF. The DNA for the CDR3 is TGTGCCAGCTCCCCTAGAGAGGACACCTACGAGCAGTACTTC.

CDR3 in amino acids: CASSQDAQRGQETRYF. CDR3 coding DNA: TGCGCCAGCAGCCAAGATGCTCAGCGGGGACAAGAGACCCGGTACTTC. The V gene is TRBV4-3, the J gene TRBJ2-4; the D gene is possibly TRBD2 (7 bases). Germline CDR1 is LGHNA and CDR2 is YSLEER. Trimming shortened V by 0 bases and J by 15 bases, and 24 bases separated the two germline ends. The length of the CDR3 is 16 residues.

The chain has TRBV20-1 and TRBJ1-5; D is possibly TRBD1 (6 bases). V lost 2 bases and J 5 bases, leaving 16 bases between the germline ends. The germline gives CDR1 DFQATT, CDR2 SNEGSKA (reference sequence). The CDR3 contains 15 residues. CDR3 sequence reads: CSARQQGSLYQPQHF. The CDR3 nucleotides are TGCAGTGCTAGACAACAGGGAAGTTTGTATCAGCCCCAGCATTTT.

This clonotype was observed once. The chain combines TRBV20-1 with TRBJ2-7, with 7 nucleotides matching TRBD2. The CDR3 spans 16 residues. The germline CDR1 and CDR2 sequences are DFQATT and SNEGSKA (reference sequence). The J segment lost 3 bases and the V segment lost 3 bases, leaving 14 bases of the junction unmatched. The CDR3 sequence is CSASGKDGRSLYEQYF. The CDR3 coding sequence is TGCAGTGCTAGCGGGAAGGACGGGAGGAGTCTCTACGAGCAGTACTTC.

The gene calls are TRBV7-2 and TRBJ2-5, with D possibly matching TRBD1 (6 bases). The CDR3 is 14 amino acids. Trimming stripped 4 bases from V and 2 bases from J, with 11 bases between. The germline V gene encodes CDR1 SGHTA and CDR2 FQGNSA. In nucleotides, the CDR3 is TGTGCCAGCAGCTCCTCTCAGGGGCAAGAGACCCAGTACTTC. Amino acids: CASSSSQGQETQYF.